This T cell receptor beta chain comes out of a study of T cell changes during pregnancy in multiple sclerosis. Profiled with immunoSEQ multiplex PCR; TCRdb holds only in-frame clones, not every one. In the table there are some 45,000 clones, approximately 92% of which are singletons. Germline V gene sequence: CDR1 MNHEY, CDR2 SMNVEV (reference sequence). The CDR3 extends over 15 amino acids. Germline trimming cut 3 bases from V and 6 bases from J; bases unmatched to any gene: 5. The sample in question was CD4+ T cells from peripheral blood mononuclear cells, obtained after pregnancy. This TCR came from a female donor in good health, enrolled as a control in a pregnancy study. This chain connects TRBV27 to TRBJ1-2, with TRBD1 matching over 12 bases. The CDR3 here is CASSFWGQGANGYTF. The CDR3 nucleotides read TGTGCCAGCAGTTTCTGGGGACAGGGGGCGAATGGCTACACCTTC.